What follows are 27 T cell receptor beta chains derived from one specimen sequenced in a study of blood T cells in healthy people across ages. Sample-barcoded 5' priming and a J-beta primer mix drove a second PCR of 7 to 11 cycles. MiXCR was run by TCRdb on the 5' RACE reads, yielding one entry per CDR3 protein. Among hundreds of thousands of distinct CDR3 sequences listed, about 48% were seen once. Input material: blood. These receptors came from a man of 80 years or more in good health.

On this clonotype itself: The junction does not match germline at one end; this may be a read error. The rearrangement joins TRBV5-1 to TRBJ2-6; TRBD1 might be the D (5 bases). This CDR3 comprises 15 residues. The V gene's germline CDR1 is SGHRS and CDR2 YFSETQ. The chain's CDR3 is CASSLGSSGANVPTF. In DNA, the CDR3 is TGCGCCAGCAGCTTGGGAAGCTCTGGGGCCAACGTCCCGACTTTC.

The chain uses TRBV27 and TRBJ2-3; the match to TRBD1 covers 7 bases. V lost 5 bases, J lost 3 bases, and 11 bases stayed unmatched. The CDR3 sequence is 16 residues long. Germline CDR1 is MNHEY and CDR2 is SMNVEV (reference sequence). In DNA, the CDR3 is TGTGCCAGCAGTCCGCATGACAGGGTAGGAACAGATACGCAGTATTTT. Translating it yields CASSPHDRVGTDTQYF.

The chain recombines TRBV24-1 with TRBJ2-3, with 7 nucleotides matching TRBD1. Germline CDR1 reads KGHDR; CDR2 reads SFDVKD. CDR3 length: 13 amino acids. Trimming at V came to 7 bases and at J to 14 bases, leaving 14 bases not matched to a gene. CDR3 nucleotides: TGTGCCACCAGCGACAGGGCCTTGGAAGGGGCGTATTTT. Its translation: CATSDRALEGAYF.

This clonotype was recorded a few times. This rearrangement joins TRBV7-9 to TRBJ1-4, with D maybe TRBD1 (5 bases). Germline CDR1 reads SEHNR; CDR2 reads FQNEAQ (reference sequence). V lost 3 bases to trimming and J lost 5 bases, with 13 bases between them. The CDR3 has 15 amino acids. In DNA form, the CDR3 reads TGTGCCAGCAGCTTCCCCCGAGCAGGGAATGAAAAACTGTTTTTT. Residues: CASSFPRAGNEKLFF.

J is TRBJ2-5 and V is TRBV7-2; no firm D call. This CDR3 has 15 amino acids. V lost 1 base and J lost 4, with 13 bases in between. The germline gives CDR1 SGHTA, CDR2 FQGNSA. The CDR3 sequence is CASSLVALVGETQYF. CDR3 sequence (DNA): TGTGCCAGCAGCTTAGTCGCTCTGGTAGGAGAGACCCAGTACTTC.

This clonotype was detected only a few times. For the CDR3, the DNA is TGTGCCAGCAGTTTAGTCCGGGGAGAAGGCTATGAAGCTTTCTTT. Encoded protein: CASSLVRGEGYEAFF. The rearrangement links TRBV12-3 or TRBV12-4 to TRBJ1-1; no clear D gene. With 1 base removed from V and 7 bases from J, the gap between germline ends came to 16 bases. CDR3 length: 15 residues.

The chain combines TRBV5-1 with TRBJ1-1; no reliable D call. V gave up 4 bases and J gave up 2 bases, with 9 bases separating them. The CDR3 runs to 13 residues. The germline gives CDR1 SGHRS, CDR2 YFSETQ. CDR3 sequence (DNA): TGCGCCAGCAGCATTGACATAAACACTGAAGCTTTCTTT. Protein sequence: CASSIDINTEAFF.

V usage is TRBV10-2 and J usage is TRBJ1-5; the D is unclear. Trimming left V 3 bases short and J 0 bases short, with 6 bases between. The CDR3 covers 14 residues. CDR1 and CDR2 (germline): WSHSY, SAAADI. The CDR3 DNA reads TGCGCCAGCAGTGAATGGGATAGCAATCAGCCCCAGCATTTT. This gives the protein CASSEWDSNQPQHF.

This chain links TRBV6-1 with TRBJ1-4; D may be TRBD1 (6 bases). Germline assignment: CDR1 MNHNS and CDR2 SASEGT. The CDR3 covers 15 residues. Trimming took 2 bases from V and 8 from J, leaving 15 bases between them. The CDR3 region has the DNA TGTGCCAGCAGTGAACTCCAAGGGGGAAGAGAAAAACTGTTTTTT. This translates into CASSELQGGREKLFF.

This chain uses TRBV7-9 with TRBJ2-1, with 12 bases that match TRBD1. This CDR3 region has 18 residues. The germline V gene encodes CDR1 SEHNR and CDR2 FQNEAQ (reference sequence). V shed 1 base and J 3 bases; nucleotides not matched to a gene: 7. The CDR3 loop is CASSLDPGQGANYNEQFF. The CDR3 DNA is TGTGCCAGCAGCTTAGACCCGGGACAGGGGGCGAACTACAATGAGCAGTTCTTC. Full variable domain (missing parts from reference TRBV7-9 and TRBJ2-1): DTGVSQNPRHKITKRGQNVTFRCDPISEHNRLYWYRQTLGQGPEFLTYFQNEAQLEKSRLLSDRFSAERPKGSFSTLEIQRTEQGDSAMYLCASSLDPGQGANYNEQFFGPGTRLTVL.

This clonotype was counted only a few times. This sequence joins TRBV24-1 and TRBJ1-5; no clear D gene. In germline, CDR1 is KGHDR, CDR2 SFDVKD. Trimming pared 3 bases from V and 3 bases from J, leaving 8 bases between. There are 14 residues in the CDR3. Here the CDR3 DNA reads TGTGCCACCAGTGATAAGGGAGCCAATCAGCCCCAGCATTTT. It yields the protein CATSDKGANQPQHF.

In its sample, this clonotype was seen a few times. This chain links TRBV29-1 with TRBJ2-1, with TRBD2 matching over 12 bases. From germline, CDR1 is SQVTM and CDR2 ANQGSEA. The length of the CDR3 is 15 residues. V gave up 2 bases and J gave up 6 bases; unmatched junction bases: 5. CDR3: CSVERLAGEGNEQFF. Written as DNA, the CDR3 is TGCAGCGTTGAACGACTAGCGGGAGAGGGCAATGAGCAGTTCTTC.

The chain employs TRBV27 and TRBJ2-7; D could derive from TRBD1 or TRBD2 (5 bases each). Trimming removed 6 bases from V and 6 bases from J, with 18 bases in between. Germline V gene lookup returns CDR1 MNHEY and CDR2 SMNVEV (reference sequence). This CDR3 is 14 amino acids long. CDR3 DNA sequence: TGTGCCAGCAGGCCCGGGACCGGTCCGACCGAGCAGTACTTC. Amino acids: CASRPGTGPTEQYF.

The chain uses TRBV6-4 and TRBJ1-1, with 8 bases fitting TRBD1. In germline, CDR1 is MRHNA, CDR2 SNTAGT. After removal of 6 bases from V and 4 bases from J, the junction contained 7 bases not matched to a gene. This CDR3 spans 14 amino acids. The CDR3 loop reads CASRDPGGPTEAFF. In nucleotides, the CDR3 is TGTGCCAGCAGAGATCCAGGGGGCCCCACTGAAGCTTTCTTT.

This clonotype was detected once. The J gene is TRBJ1-6, the V gene TRBV7-2, with a tentative D call TRBD1 (5 bases). The CDR3 sequence is 15 residues long. V lost 4 bases and J 5 bases, leaving 12 bases between the germline ends. Per germline, CDR1 SGHTA and CDR2 FQGNSA. CDR3 DNA: TGTGCCAGCAGCTGGTCTCCGGACAATAATTCACCCCTCCACTTT. It codes for CASSWSPDNNSPLHF.

This clonotype was counted between two and nine times. This chain joins TRBV4-1 and TRBJ2-1; D gene unclear. V lost 1 base and J 4 bases, leaving 11 bases between the germline ends. Germline assignment: CDR1 MGHRA and CDR2 YSYEKL. This CDR3 contains 15 residues. CDR3 nucleotide sequence: TGCGCCAGCAGCCAAGTGCCAATTTCTTACAATGAGCAGTTCTTC. Its translation: CASSQVPISYNEQFF.

This sequence joins TRBV7-3 and TRBJ2-5; D is tentatively TRBD1 or TRBD2 (5 bases each). Germline V CDR1 and CDR2: SGHTA, FQGTGA. Trimming stripped 3 bases from V and 7 bases from J, with 15 bases between. There are 14 residues in the CDR3. The CDR3 region is CASSFSGTVGTQYF. CDR3 in DNA: TGTGCCAGCAGCTTTTCCGGGACGGTGGGGACCCAGTACTTC.

V and J are TRBV12-3 or TRBV12-4 and TRBJ1-1; D is ambiguous. The ends were cut back, 3 bases at V and 10 bases at J, with 15 bases in the middle. CDR3 length: 13 amino acids. CDR3 amino acids: CASSFGHPEAAFF. For the CDR3, the DNA is TGTGCCAGCAGTTTCGGTCACCCCGAGGCAGCTTTCTTT.

The genes are TRBV2 and TRBJ1-5; 12 positions match TRBD1. Looked up from germline, CDR1 is SNHLY and CDR2 is FYNNEI. This CDR3 comprises 15 residues. Losses at the gene ends were 6 bases for V and 7 bases for J; bases not matched to a gene: 7. The CDR3 reads CASRTGTGGWQPQHF. For the CDR3, the DNA is TGTGCCAGCAGAACCGGGACAGGGGGCTGGCAGCCCCAGCATTTT.

This clonotype was detected only a few times. The chain joins TRBV7-9 to TRBJ2-1; D may be TRBD2 (7 bases). Germline-derived CDR1 and CDR2 are SEHNR and FQNEAQ (reference sequence). V was trimmed by 3 bases and J by 6 bases, leaving 21 bases between them. This CDR3 is built from 17 residues. The CDR3 loop is CASSFTFSGGSSNEQFF. The CDR3, as DNA: TGTGCCAGCAGCTTTACATTCTCGGGGGGCAGCAGCAATGAGCAGTTCTTC.

The chain joins TRBV20-1 to TRBJ1-2; D not certain. V shed 6 bases and J shed 8 bases, with 16 bases lying between them. Germline V CDR1 and CDR2: DFQATT, SNEGSKA (reference sequence). The CDR3 is 12 residues long. CDR3 coding DNA: TGCAGTGCCAAGGGCCGTATGTGGGGCTACACCTTC. Amino acid sequence: CSAKGRMWGYTF.

This chain joins TRBV5-1 and TRBJ2-1; 11 bases fit TRBD2. The CDR3 consists of 17 residues. The V gene's germline CDR1 is SGHRS and CDR2 YFSETQ. J gave up 6 bases and V 1 base, and 9 bases lay outside the gene matches. CDR3 nucleotide sequence: TGCGCCAGCAGCTTGAGGGGGACTAGCGGAGCCTCCAATGAGCAGTTCTTC. Translated, it gives CASSLRGTSGASNEQFF.

V gene TRBV5-6 combines with J gene TRBJ2-3; D unresolved. CDR3 length: 14 amino acids. V lost 2 bases to trimming and J lost 3 bases, with 10 bases between them. CDR1 and CDR2 from the germline V gene are SGHDT and YYEEEE. The CDR3 region is CASSFGPLTDTQYF. The CDR3 nucleotides read TGTGCCAGCAGCTTCGGGCCGTTGACAGATACGCAGTATTTT.

The chain employs TRBV6-5 and TRBJ2-1, with 9 nucleotides matching TRBD2. Germline CDR1 is MNHEY and CDR2 is SVGAGI. With V trimmed by 3 bases and J by 4 bases, 4 bases remained unmatched. The CDR3 consists of 15 residues. This CDR3 is CASSYTSGPYNEQFF. CDR3 coding DNA: TGTGCCAGCAGTTATACTAGCGGGCCTTACAATGAGCAGTTCTTC.

The chain uses TRBV9 and TRBJ1-2, with D perhaps matching TRBD1 (6 bases). CDR3 length: 15 residues. V dropped 0 bases and J dropped 6 bases, with 15 bases sitting between them. Germline CDR1 SGDLS, CDR2 YYNGEE. Here the CDR3 reads CASSVAYRADHGYTF. CDR3 in DNA: TGTGCCAGCAGCGTAGCCTACAGGGCGGACCATGGCTACACCTTC.

V gene TRBV20-1 combines with J gene TRBJ1-6; D unclear. From germline, CDR1 is DFQATT and CDR2 SNEGSKA (reference sequence). This CDR3 region has 14 residues. Trimming left V 6 bases short and J 0 bases short, with 9 bases between. The CDR3 protein is CSAPESSYNSPLHF. The CDR3 DNA reads as TGCAGTGCCCCGGAGAGCTCCTATAATTCACCCCTCCACTTT.

The J gene is TRBJ2-7, the V gene TRBV7-2; maybe TRBD1 (6 bases). CDR1 is SGHTA, CDR2 FQGNSA, per germline. V was pared by 5 bases and J by 0 bases, with 14 bases between. The CDR3 extends over 15 amino acids. The DNA of the CDR3 is TGTGCCAGCAGCGCCGACAGGATTCGCTCCTACGAGCAGTACTTC. It encodes CASSADRIRSYEQYF.